This passage covers 14 T cell receptor beta chains from one sample sequenced in a study of cytomegalovirus exposure and HLA in healthy donors. TCRdb's table, derived via immunoSEQ multiplex PCR, lists solely in-frame clones and lacks some. This table has 180,000 or so clones, roughly nine tenths appearing once. The source material was PBMCs. All receptors derive from a man younger than 30 in good health and CMV-seropositive.

The chain uses TRBV2 and TRBJ2-7; D perhaps matches TRBD1 (6 bases). The CDR3 contains 12 residues. Deletions cut 9 bases from V and 1 base from J, with 10 bases between. Per germline, CDR1 SNHLY and CDR2 FYNNEI. CDR3 residues: CASNRDSYEQYF. Written as DNA, the CDR3 is TGTGCCAGTAACAGGGATTCCTACGAGCAGTACTTC.

This clone has more than one count but fewer than ten. For the CDR3, the DNA is TGTGCCAGCAGCCCGAGGCTAGCGGGAGCCGAGCAGTACTTC. Translated, it gives CASSPRLAGAEQYF. The chain has TRBV7-2 and TRBJ2-7, with TRBD2 matching over 10 bases. Germline V gene lookup returns CDR1 SGHTA and CDR2 FQGNSA. The CDR3 is made up of 14 amino acids. With 5 bases clipped from V and 6 bases from J, the junction kept 7 bases outside the gene matches.

This chain connects TRBV7-9 to TRBJ1-4; D is unclear. This CDR3 spans 16 amino acids. Trimming took 5 bases from V and 0 from J, leaving 13 bases between them. CDR1 is SEHNR, CDR2 FQNEAQ, per germline (reference sequence). The CDR3 is CASSASPQSTNEKLFF. As DNA, the CDR3 is TGTGCCAGCAGCGCGTCCCCACAGTCAACTAATGAAAAACTGTTTTTT.

The V call is TRBV10-1, the J call TRBJ2-1, with 9 bases aligning to TRBD2. In germline, CDR1 is WNHNN, CDR2 SYGVQD (reference sequence). V dropped 5 bases and J dropped 2; count of bases not matched to a gene: 10. CDR3 size: 17 residues. DNA for the CDR3: TGCGCCAGCAGTCCACCTAGCGGGACCGTCGCCTACAATGAGCAGTTCTTC. Its protein product is CASSPPSGTVAYNEQFF.

The J gene is TRBJ2-1, the V gene TRBV5-6, with 8 bases fitting TRBD2. Germline CDR1 SGHDT, CDR2 YYEEEE. The trim removed 5 bases at V and 15 bases at J, leaving 10 bases unmatched. CDR3 length: 12 amino acids. In nucleotides, the CDR3 is TGTGCCAGCAGTTTCGGGGGGGGCCGGCGGTTCTTC. This encodes CASSFGGGRRFF.

The rearrangement uses TRBV10-3 and TRBJ2-3; 8 bases fit TRBD2. The CDR3 covers 13 residues. The V segment lost 7 bases and the J segment 1 base; nucleotides outside the gene matches: 1. In germline, CDR1 is ENHRY, CDR2 SYGVKD. The DNA for the CDR3 is TGTGCCATCATGCGGGAGGGCACAGATACGCAGTATTTT. Residues: CAIMREGTDTQYF.

The chain has TRBV5-1 and TRBJ2-3; D might be TRBD2 (6 bases). Trimming removed 0 bases at V and 0 bases at J, with 14 bases between. This CDR3 is 17 amino acids long. CDR1 is SGHRS, CDR2 YFSETQ, per germline. CDR3 region: CASSLGGLPTSTDTQYF. In DNA, the CDR3 is TGCGCCAGCAGCTTGGGGGGACTGCCCACTAGCACAGATACGCAGTATTTT.

The genes are TRBV21-1 and TRBJ1-4. TRBV21-1 constitutes a pseudogene. This CDR3 is built from 15 residues. The CDR3 DNA follows: TGTGCCAGCAGCAAAAGGAGGGTATCAGGTGAAAAACTGTTTTTT. Translated: CASSKRRVSGEKLFF.

The chain joins TRBV4-3 to TRBJ2-1; no reliable D call. The ends were cut back, 0 bases at V and 3 bases at J, with 9 bases in the middle. CDR3 length: 15 residues. Germline V gene data show CDR1 as LGHNA and CDR2 as YSLEER. CDR3 DNA sequence: TGCGCCAGCAGCCAAGATGGTCTACTCTACAATGAGCAGTTCTTC. It yields the protein CASSQDGLLYNEQFF.

The V gene is TRBV5-1, the J gene TRBJ2-3; no reliable D call. There are 13 residues in the CDR3. Deletions cut 0 bases from V and 5 bases from J, with 7 bases between. Per germline, CDR1 SGHRS and CDR2 YFSETQ. This chain's CDR3 is CASSLGPRDTQYF. The CDR3, as DNA: TGCGCCAGCAGCTTGGGGCCTAGAGATACGCAGTATTTT.

The chain joins TRBV5-6 to TRBJ2-1; the D gene is possibly TRBD2 (6 bases). The CDR3 covers 14 residues. In germline, CDR1 is SGHDT, CDR2 YYEEEE. Trimming took off 2 bases at V and 5 bases at J, with 11 bases between the two ends. CDR3 bases: TGTGCCAGCAGCTTCGGGGACTTCAACAATGAGCAGTTCTTC. Amino acid sequence: CASSFGDFNNEQFF.

The chain is built from TRBV9 and TRBJ1-2; TRBD1 aligns across 11 bases. The trim removed 4 bases at V and 2 bases at J, leaving 7 bases unmatched. Germline V lookup: CDR1 SGDLS, CDR2 YYNGEE. This CDR3 has 16 residues. The CDR3 spells CASSTRTGGENYGYTF. CDR3 coding DNA: TGTGCCAGCAGCACCCGGACAGGGGGCGAAAACTATGGCTACACCTTC.

The chain couples TRBV29-1 to TRBJ2-1; tentatively, D is TRBD1 (5 bases). This CDR3 has 10 amino acids. The V end was cut by 5 bases, the J end by 10 bases, with 9 bases between. Germline lookup yields CDR1 SQVTM and CDR2 ANQGSEA. The CDR3 reads CSVTTAEQFF. The CDR3 nucleotides are TGCAGCGTTACGACAGCAGAGCAGTTCTTC.

The chain employs TRBV27 and TRBJ2-1, with 7 bases that match TRBD2. Germline values: CDR1 MNHEY, CDR2 SMNVEV (reference sequence). Trimming cost V 5 bases and J 7 bases; bases outside gene matches: 11. The CDR3 has 15 amino acids. The CDR3 region is CASSTRGVSMNEQFF. The CDR3 DNA reads TGTGCCAGCAGTACCCGGGGGGTGAGTATGAATGAGCAGTTCTTC.